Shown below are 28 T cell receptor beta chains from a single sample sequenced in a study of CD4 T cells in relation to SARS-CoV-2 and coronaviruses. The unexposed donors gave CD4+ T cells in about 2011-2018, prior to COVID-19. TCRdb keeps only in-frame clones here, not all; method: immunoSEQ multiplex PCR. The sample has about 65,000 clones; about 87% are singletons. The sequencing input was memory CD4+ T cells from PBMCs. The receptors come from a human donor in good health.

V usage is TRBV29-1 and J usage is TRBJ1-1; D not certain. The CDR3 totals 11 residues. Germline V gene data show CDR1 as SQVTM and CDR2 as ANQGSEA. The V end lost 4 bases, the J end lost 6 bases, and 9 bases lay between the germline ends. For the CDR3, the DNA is TGCAGCGTTGTATCGGCTTCTGAAGCTTTCTTT. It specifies CSVVSASEAFF.

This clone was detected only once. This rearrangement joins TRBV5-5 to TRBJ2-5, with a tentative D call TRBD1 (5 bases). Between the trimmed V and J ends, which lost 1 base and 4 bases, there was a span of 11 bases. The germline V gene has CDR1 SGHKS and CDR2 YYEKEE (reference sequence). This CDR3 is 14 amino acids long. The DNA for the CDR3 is TGTGCCAGCAGCTTGCAGCCCAGGGCAGAGACCCAGTACTTC. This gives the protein CASSLQPRAETQYF.

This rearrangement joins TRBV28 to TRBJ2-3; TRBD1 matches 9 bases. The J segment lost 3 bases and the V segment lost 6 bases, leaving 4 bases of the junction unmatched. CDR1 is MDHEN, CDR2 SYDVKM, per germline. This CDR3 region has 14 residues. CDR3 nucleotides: TGTGCCAGCAGCCACGGACAGGGGACAGATACGCAGTATTTT. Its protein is CASSHGQGTDTQYF.

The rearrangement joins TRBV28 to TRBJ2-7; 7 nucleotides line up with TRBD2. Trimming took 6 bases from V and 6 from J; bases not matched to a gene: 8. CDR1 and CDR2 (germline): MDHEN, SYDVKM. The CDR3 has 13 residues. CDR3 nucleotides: TGTGCCAGCAGAACCGGGGGAGGGGCCGAGCAGTACTTC. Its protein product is CASRTGGGAEQYF. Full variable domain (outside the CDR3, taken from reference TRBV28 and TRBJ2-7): DVKVTQSSRYLVKRTGEKVFLECVQDMDHENMFWYRQDPGLGLRLIYFSYDVKMKEKGDIPEGYSVSREKKERFSLILESASTNQTSMYLCASRTGGGAEQYFGPGTRLTVT.

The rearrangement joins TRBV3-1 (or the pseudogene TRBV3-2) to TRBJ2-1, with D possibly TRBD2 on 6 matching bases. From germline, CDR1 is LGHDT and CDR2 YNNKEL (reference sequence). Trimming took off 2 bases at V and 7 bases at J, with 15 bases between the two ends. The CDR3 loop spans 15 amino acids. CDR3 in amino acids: CASSQSPRGSNEQFF. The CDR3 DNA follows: TGTGCCAGCAGCCAAAGTCCACGGGGGTCGAATGAGCAGTTCTTC.

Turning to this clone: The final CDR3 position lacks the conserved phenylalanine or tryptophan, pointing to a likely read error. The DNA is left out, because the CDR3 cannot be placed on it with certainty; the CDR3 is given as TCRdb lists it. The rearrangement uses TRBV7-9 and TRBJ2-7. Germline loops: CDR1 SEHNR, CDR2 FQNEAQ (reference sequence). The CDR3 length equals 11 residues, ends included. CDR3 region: CASSLDRPRIP.

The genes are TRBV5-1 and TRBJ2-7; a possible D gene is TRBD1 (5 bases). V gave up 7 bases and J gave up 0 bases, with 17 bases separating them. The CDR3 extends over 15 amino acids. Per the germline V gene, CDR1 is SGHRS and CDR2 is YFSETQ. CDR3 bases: TGCGCCAGCCAGGGTTTCCCTACGAACTCCTACGAGCAGTACTTC. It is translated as CASQGFPTNSYEQYF. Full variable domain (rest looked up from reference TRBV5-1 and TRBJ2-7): KAGVTQTPRYLIKTRGQQVTLSCSPISGHRSVSWYQQTPGQGLQFLFEYFSETQRNKGNFPGRFSGRQFSNSRSEMNVSTLELGDSALYLCASQGFPTNSYEQYFGPGTRLTVT.

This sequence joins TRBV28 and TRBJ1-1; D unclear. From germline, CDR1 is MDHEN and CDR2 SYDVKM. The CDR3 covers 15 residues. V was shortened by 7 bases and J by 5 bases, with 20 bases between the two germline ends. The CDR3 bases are TGTGCCAGCATCGCCCCGGGGTACCTGGGGACTGAAGCTTTCTTT. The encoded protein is CASIAPGYLGTEAFF. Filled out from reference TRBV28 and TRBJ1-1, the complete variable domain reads DVKVTQSSRYLVKRTGEKVFLECVQDMDHENMFWYRQDPGLGLRLIYFSYDVKMKEKGDIPEGYSVSREKKERFSLILESASTNQTSMYLCASIAPGYLGTEAFFGQGTRLTVV.

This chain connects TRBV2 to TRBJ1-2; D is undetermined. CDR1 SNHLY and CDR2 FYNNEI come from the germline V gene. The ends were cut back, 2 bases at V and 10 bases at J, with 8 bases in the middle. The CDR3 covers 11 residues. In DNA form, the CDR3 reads TGTGCCAGCAGTGAACTCTCGGTCTACACCTTC. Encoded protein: CASSELSVYTF.

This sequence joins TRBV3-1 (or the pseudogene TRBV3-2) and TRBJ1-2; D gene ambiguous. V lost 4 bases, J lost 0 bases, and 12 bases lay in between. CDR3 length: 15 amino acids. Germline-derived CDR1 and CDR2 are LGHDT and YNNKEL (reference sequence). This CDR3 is CASSPPPGSNYGYTF. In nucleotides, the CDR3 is TGTGCCAGCAGCCCCCCCCCGGGGTCTAACTATGGCTACACCTTC.

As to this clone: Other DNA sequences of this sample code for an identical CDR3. The DNA of the CDR3 is TGCAGTGCGCGGACAGTAGATACGCAGTATTTT. Protein product: CSARTVDTQYF. The V gene is TRBV20-1, the J gene TRBJ2-3; D may be TRBD1 (6 bases). V lost 6 bases and J 5 bases, leaving 9 bases between the germline ends. Germline V gene data show CDR1 as DFQATT and CDR2 as SNEGSKA (reference sequence). This CDR3 is 11 amino acids long.

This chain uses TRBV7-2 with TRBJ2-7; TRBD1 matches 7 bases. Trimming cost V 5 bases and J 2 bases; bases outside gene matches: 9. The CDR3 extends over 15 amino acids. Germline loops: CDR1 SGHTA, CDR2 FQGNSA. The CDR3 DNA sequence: TGTGCCAGCAGCCCTAGGTGGGACAGCGCCTACGAGCAGTACTTC. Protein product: CASSPRWDSAYEQYF.

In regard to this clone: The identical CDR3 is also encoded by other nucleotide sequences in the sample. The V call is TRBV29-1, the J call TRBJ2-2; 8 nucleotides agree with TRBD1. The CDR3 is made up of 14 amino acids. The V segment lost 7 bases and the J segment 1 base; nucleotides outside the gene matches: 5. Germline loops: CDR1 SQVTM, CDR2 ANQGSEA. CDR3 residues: CSAVGQVNTGELFF. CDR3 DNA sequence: TGCAGCGCGGTGGGACAGGTGAACACCGGGGAGCTGTTTTTT.

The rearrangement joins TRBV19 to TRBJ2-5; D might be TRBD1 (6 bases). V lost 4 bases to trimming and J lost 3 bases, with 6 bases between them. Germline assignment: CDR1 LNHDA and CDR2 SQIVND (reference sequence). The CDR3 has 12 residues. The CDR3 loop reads CASSRTEETQYF. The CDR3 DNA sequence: TGTGCCAGTAGTAGGACAGAAGAGACCCAGTACTTC.

CDR3 region: CASSEGGYGYTF. CDR3 nucleotides: TGTGCCAGCAGCGAGGGCGGCTATGGCTACACCTTC. This chain joins TRBV5-6 and TRBJ1-2, with D uncertain. Germline assignment: CDR1 SGHDT and CDR2 YYEEEE. Trimming took 4 bases from V and 4 from J, leaving 8 bases between them. There are 12 residues in the CDR3.

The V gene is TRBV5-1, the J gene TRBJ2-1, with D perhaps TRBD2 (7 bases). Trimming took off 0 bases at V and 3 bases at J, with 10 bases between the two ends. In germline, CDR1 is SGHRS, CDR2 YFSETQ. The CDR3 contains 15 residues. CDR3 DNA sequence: TGCGCCAGCAGCTTGGGAGGGGGGGGCTACAATGAGCAGTTCTTC. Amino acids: CASSLGGGGYNEQFF.

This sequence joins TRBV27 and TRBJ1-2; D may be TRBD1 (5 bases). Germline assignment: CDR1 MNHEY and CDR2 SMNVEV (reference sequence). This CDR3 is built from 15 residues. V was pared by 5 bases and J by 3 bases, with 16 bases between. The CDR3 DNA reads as TGTGCCAGCAGTCAGGGAAGTAACCGTTACTATGGCTACACCTTC. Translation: CASSQGSNRYYGYTF.

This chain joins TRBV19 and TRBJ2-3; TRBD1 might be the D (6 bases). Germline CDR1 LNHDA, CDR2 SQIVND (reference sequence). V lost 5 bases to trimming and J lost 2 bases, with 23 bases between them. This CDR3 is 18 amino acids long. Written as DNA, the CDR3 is TGTGCCAGTAGTCCCCCCCCGACCCATCGGACAGCCACAGATACGCAGTATTTT. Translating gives CASSPPPTHRTATDTQYF. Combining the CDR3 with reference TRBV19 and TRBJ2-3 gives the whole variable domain DGGITQSPKYLFRKEGQNVTLSCEQNLNHDAMYWYRQDPGQGLRLIYYSQIVNDFQKGDIAEGYSVSREKKESFPLTVTSAQKNPTAFYLCASSPPPTHRTATDTQYFGPGTRLTVL.

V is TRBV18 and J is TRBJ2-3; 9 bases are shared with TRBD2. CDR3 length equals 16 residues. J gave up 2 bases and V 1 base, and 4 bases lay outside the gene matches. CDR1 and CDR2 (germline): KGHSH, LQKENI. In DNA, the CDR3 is TGTGCCAGCTCACCACTCGCTAGCGGGGACACAGATACGCAGTATTTT. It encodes CASSPLASGDTDTQYF.

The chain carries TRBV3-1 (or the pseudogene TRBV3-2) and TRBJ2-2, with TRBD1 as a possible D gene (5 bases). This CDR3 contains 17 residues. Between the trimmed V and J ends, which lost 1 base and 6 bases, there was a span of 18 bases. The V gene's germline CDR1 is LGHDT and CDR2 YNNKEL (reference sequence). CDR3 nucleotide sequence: TGTGCCAGCAGCCAAGCCCTGGGGCAGGGTCAGGCCGGGGAGCTGTTTTTT. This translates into CASSQALGQGQAGELFF.

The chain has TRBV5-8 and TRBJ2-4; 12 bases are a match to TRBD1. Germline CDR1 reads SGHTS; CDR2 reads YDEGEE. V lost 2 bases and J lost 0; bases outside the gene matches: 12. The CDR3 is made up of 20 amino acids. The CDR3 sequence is CASSFPTGTGGSLAKNIQYF. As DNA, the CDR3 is TGTGCCAGCAGCTTTCCAACCGGGACAGGGGGCTCACTAGCCAAAAACATTCAGTACTTC. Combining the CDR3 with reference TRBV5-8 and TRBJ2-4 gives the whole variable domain EAGVTQSPTHLIKTRGQQATLRCSPISGHTSVYWYQQALGLGLQFLLWYDEGEERNRGNFPPRFSGRQFPNYSSELNVNALELEDSALYLCASSFPTGTGGSLAKNIQYFGAGTRLSVL.

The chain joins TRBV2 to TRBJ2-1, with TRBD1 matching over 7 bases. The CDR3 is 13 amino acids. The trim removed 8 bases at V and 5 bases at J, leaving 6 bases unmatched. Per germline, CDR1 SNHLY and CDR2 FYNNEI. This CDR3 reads CASGGQMNNEQFF. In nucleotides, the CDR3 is TGTGCCAGCGGGGGACAGATGAACAATGAGCAGTTCTTC.

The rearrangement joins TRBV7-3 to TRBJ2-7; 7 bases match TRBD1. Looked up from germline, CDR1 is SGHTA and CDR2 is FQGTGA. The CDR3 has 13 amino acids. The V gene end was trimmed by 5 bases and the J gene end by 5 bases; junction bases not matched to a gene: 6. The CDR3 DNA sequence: TGTGCCAGCAGCCAAACGACAGGGCACGAGCAGTACTTC. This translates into CASSQTTGHEQYF.

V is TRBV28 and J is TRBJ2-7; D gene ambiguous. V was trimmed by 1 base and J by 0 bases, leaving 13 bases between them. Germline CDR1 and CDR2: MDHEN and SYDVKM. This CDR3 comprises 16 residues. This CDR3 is CASSLSRTVISYEQYF. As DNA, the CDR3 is TGTGCCAGCAGTTTATCCAGGACGGTTATCTCCTACGAGCAGTACTTC.

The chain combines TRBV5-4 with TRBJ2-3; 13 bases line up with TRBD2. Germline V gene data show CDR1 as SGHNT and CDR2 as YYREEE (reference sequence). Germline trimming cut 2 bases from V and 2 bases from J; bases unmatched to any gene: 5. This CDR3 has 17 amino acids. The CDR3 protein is CASSLKLAGGSTDTQYF. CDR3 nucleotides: TGTGCCAGCAGCTTAAAACTAGCGGGGGGGTCCACAGATACGCAGTATTTT. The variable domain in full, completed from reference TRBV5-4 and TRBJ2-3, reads ETGVTQSPTHLIKTRGQQVTLRCSSQSGHNTVSWYQQALGQGPQFIFQYYREEENGRGNFPPRFSGLQFPNYSSELNVNALELDDSALYLCASSLKLAGGSTDTQYFGPGTRLTVL.

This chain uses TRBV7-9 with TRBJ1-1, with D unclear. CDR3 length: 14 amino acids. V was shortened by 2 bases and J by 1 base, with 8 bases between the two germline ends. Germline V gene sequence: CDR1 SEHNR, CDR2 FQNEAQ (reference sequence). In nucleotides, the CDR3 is TGTGCCAGCAGCTTAATGAACGCGAACACTGAAGCTTTCTTT. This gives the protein CASSLMNANTEAFF.

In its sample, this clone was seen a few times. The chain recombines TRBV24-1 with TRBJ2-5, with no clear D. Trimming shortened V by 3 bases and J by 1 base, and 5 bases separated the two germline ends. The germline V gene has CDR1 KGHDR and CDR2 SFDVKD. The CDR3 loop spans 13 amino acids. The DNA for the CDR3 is TGTGCCACCAGTGATGGGTCCCAAGAGACCCAGTACTTC. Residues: CATSDGSQETQYF.

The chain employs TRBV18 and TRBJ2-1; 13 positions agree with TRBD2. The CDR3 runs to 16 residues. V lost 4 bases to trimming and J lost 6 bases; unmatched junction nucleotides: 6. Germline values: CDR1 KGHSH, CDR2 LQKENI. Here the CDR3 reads CASSLQGLAGFNEQFF. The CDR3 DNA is TGTGCCAGCTCACTTCAGGGACTAGCGGGATTCAATGAGCAGTTCTTC.